The next 22 T cell receptor beta chains were all read from a single sample in a study of response to subunit inactivated influenza vaccine. From the RT-PCR reads, TCRdb called clonotypes with MiXCR, one entry per CDR3 protein. The sample lists about 520,000 distinct CDR3 sequences; roughly 27% were seen once. The sample here was CD4+ T cells sorted from PBMCs, taken roughly 5 days after vaccination. All receptors come from a man aged 45-60 years who received an inactivated influenza vaccine.

The V gene is TRBV7-9, the J gene TRBJ2-4; D not resolved. CDR1 SEHNR and CDR2 FQNEAQ come from the germline V gene (reference sequence). The CDR3 covers 13 residues. The V end was cut by 2 bases, the J end by 7 bases, with 9 bases between. CDR3 sequence (DNA): TGTGCCAGCAGCTTATCTACTACCAACATTCAGTACTTC. Its translation is CASSLSTTNIQYF.

The gene calls are TRBV18 and TRBJ2-3, with D perhaps given as TRBD1 or TRBD2 (5 bases each). Germline CDR1 and CDR2: KGHSH and LQKENI. CDR3 length: 16 residues. V lost 2 bases to trimming and J lost 2 bases, with 14 bases between them. The CDR3 coding sequence is TGTGCCAGCTCACCAGTCGCCGGGACCCTCACAGATACGCAGTATTTT. This codes for CASSPVAGTLTDTQYF.

The table lists this clonotype with a few counts. The chain recombines TRBV10-3 with TRBJ1-6; D gene ambiguous. The CDR3 consists of 15 residues. V lost 2 bases, J lost 6 bases, and 11 bases lay in between. From germline, CDR1 is ENHRY and CDR2 SYGVKD. As DNA, the CDR3 is TGTGCCATCAGTGAGGTGGCTAAGGTTAATTCACCCCTCCACTTT. Translated, it gives CAISEVAKVNSPLHF.

This chain links TRBV27 with TRBJ1-6; D perhaps matches TRBD1 (5 bases). The CDR3 covers 13 residues. V lost 5 bases, J lost 12 bases, and 14 bases lay in between. Germline CDR1 is MNHEY and CDR2 is SMNVEV (reference sequence). The CDR3: CASSPTVTVPLHF. CDR3 nucleotide sequence: TGTGCCAGCAGTCCGACAGTCACGGTACCCCTCCACTTT.

V gene TRBV7-2 combines with J gene TRBJ2-6; tentatively, D is TRBD1 (5 bases). Germline loops: CDR1 SGHTA, CDR2 FQGNSA. CDR3 length: 17 residues. V was cut by 7 bases and J by 0 bases, with 16 bases left in between. The CDR3 loop reads CASTVTGFSSGANVLTF. CDR3 nucleotides: TGTGCCAGCACCGTTACAGGTTTTAGCTCTGGGGCCAACGTCCTGACTTTC.

This clonotype was found a few times. The chain combines TRBV7-8 with TRBJ2-1, with 8 bases aligning to TRBD2. The CDR3 loop spans 17 amino acids. With V trimmed by 2 bases and J by 6 bases, 12 bases remained unmatched. Germline V gene lookup returns CDR1 SGHVS and CDR2 FQNEAQ. The CDR3 reads CASSLRAASGGPNEQFF. Here the CDR3 DNA reads TGTGCCAGCAGCTTAAGGGCTGCGAGCGGGGGCCCCAATGAGCAGTTCTTC.

This clonotype was counted between two and nine times. The chain carries TRBV7-9 and TRBJ2-5; TRBD1 agrees at 7 bases. Germline CDR1 and CDR2: SEHNR and FQNEAQ (reference sequence). This CDR3 contains 14 residues. The J segment lost 4 bases and the V segment lost 5 bases, leaving 7 bases of the junction unmatched. CDR3 loop: CASSLLTGTETQYF. CDR3 DNA: TGTGCCAGCAGCCTGCTGACAGGGACAGAGACCCAGTACTTC. The full variable domain, rest sourced from reference TRBV7-9 and TRBJ2-5, is DTGVSQNPRHKITKRGQNVTFRCDPISEHNRLYWYRQTLGQGPEFLTYFQNEAQLEKSRLLSDRFSAERPKGSFSTLEIQRTEQGDSAMYLCASSLLTGTETQYFGPGTRLLVL.

The chain carries TRBV30 and TRBJ2-1; TRBD2 matches 14 bases. V dropped 5 bases and J dropped 10; count of bases not matched to a gene: 4. CDR3 length: 13 residues. In germline, CDR1 is GTSNPN, CDR2 SVGIG (reference sequence). The CDR3 spells CAWGLAGGSEQFF. CDR3 bases: TGTGCCTGGGGACTAGCGGGAGGCAGCGAGCAGTTCTTC.

This clonotype was observed a single time. The chain links TRBV3-1 to TRBJ2-3; TRBD2 is a possible D gene (5 bases). The CDR3 consists of 14 residues. CDR1 is LGHDT and CDR2 is YNNKEL in the germline V gene (reference sequence). Trimming took 3 bases from V and 4 from J, leaving 11 bases between them. The CDR3 DNA sequence: TGTGCCAGCAGCCAGGGAGCCTATTCAGATACGCAGTATTTT. Encoded protein: CASSQGAYSDTQYF.

The V call is TRBV20-1, the J call TRBJ1-5; TRBD1 might be the D (5 bases). From germline, CDR1 is DFQATT and CDR2 SNEGSKA (reference sequence). The CDR3 spans 16 residues. V shed 0 bases and J shed 4 bases, with 16 bases lying between them. CDR3 sequence: CSARDNPGHWNQPQHF. The CDR3 coding sequence is TGCAGTGCTAGAGATAACCCAGGGCATTGGAATCAGCCCCAGCATTTT.

This clonotype was detected only a few times. V usage is TRBV7-9 and J usage is TRBJ1-2; possible D gene TRBD1, 6 bases. The CDR3 contains 17 residues. The V gene lost 0 bases and the J gene lost 3 bases, with 17 bases spanning the gap. The germline V gene has CDR1 SEHNR and CDR2 FQNEAQ (reference sequence). The CDR3 loop is CASSLAWTGTIDYGYTF. The CDR3 nucleotides are TGTGCCAGCAGCTTAGCGTGGACCGGGACAATTGACTATGGCTACACCTTC.

The V and J genes are TRBV6-1 and TRBJ1-3; D is unresolved. Trimming shortened V by 2 bases and J by 0 bases, and 11 bases separated the two germline ends. This CDR3 spans 16 amino acids. Germline V CDR1 and CDR2: MNHNS, SASEGT. CDR3 region: CASSEQPKTSGNTIYF. The CDR3 DNA reads as TGTGCCAGCAGTGAACAACCTAAGACCTCTGGAAACACCATATATTTT.

This chain uses TRBV29-1 with TRBJ2-1; D not resolved. CDR3 size: 14 residues. Trimming left V 8 bases short and J 7 bases short, with 21 bases between. Germline lookup yields CDR1 SQVTM and CDR2 ANQGSEA. The CDR3 nucleotides read TGCAGCTCCTTGAAGGGCGATCTAATGAATGAGCAGTTCTTC. Translation gives CSSLKGDLMNEQFF.

This clonotype showed up just a few times. The chain couples TRBV7-9 to TRBJ2-1, with TRBD2 identical over 7 bases. The CDR3 consists of 15 residues. Losses at the gene ends were 3 bases for V and 6 bases for J; bases not matched to a gene: 8. CDR1 and CDR2 from the germline V gene are SEHNR and FQNEAQ (reference sequence). The DNA for the CDR3 is TGTGCCAGCAGCTTCCCATGGGGGGGTGGCAATGAGCAGTTCTTC. This sequence encodes CASSFPWGGGNEQFF.

This clonotype was counted ten times or more. The rearrangement joins TRBV12-3 or TRBV12-4 to TRBJ1-5; D is unclear. The CDR3 is 15 amino acids. V dropped 6 bases and J dropped 0 bases, with 12 bases sitting between them. CDR3 sequence: CASRRSGDSNQPQHF. Here the CDR3 DNA reads TGTGCCAGCAGAAGGTCTGGGGATAGCAATCAGCCCCAGCATTTT.

This clonotype has only a few counts. The chain employs TRBV7-2 and TRBJ1-5, with D unclear. V was trimmed by 2 bases and J by 9 bases, leaving 11 bases between them. This CDR3 contains 13 residues. CDR1 SGHTA and CDR2 FQGNSA come from the germline V gene. The CDR3 DNA follows: TGTGCCAGCAGCTTAACTGATAAACGGCCCCAGCATTTT. It encodes CASSLTDKRPQHF.

This clonotype was detected only a few times. The rearrangement joins TRBV4-3 to TRBJ2-1, with 9 positions matching TRBD2. This CDR3 is 16 amino acids long. The germline V gene encodes CDR1 LGHNA and CDR2 YSLEER. J gave up 8 bases and V 4 bases, and 12 bases lay outside the gene matches. The CDR3 spells CASSRVLAGPGYEQFF. CDR3 nucleotide sequence: TGCGCCAGCAGCCGGGTCCTAGCGGGGCCTGGGTATGAGCAGTTCTTC.

This chain links TRBV5-1 with TRBJ2-4, with D unclear. CDR3 length: 14 amino acids. In germline, CDR1 is SGHRS, CDR2 YFSETQ. Trimming shortened V by 1 base and J by 6 bases, and 11 bases separated the two germline ends. CDR3 sequence: CASSLSGNGNIQYF. The CDR3 DNA sequence: TGCGCCAGCAGCTTGTCTGGAAATGGAAACATTCAGTACTTC.

The chain recombines TRBV20-1 with TRBJ1-5, with D hard to call. CDR3 length: 11 residues. V was cut by 6 bases and J by 3 bases, with 6 bases left in between. Germline assignment: CDR1 DFQATT and CDR2 SNEGSKA (reference sequence). In nucleotides, the CDR3 is TGCAGTGCGCTTAACAATCAGCCCCAGCATTTT. Translating gives CSALNNQPQHF.

In this sample, this clonotype turned up a few times. This rearrangement joins TRBV29-1 to TRBJ2-3, with a possible D match to TRBD1 (5 bases). The CDR3 runs 14 residues. The germline CDR1 and CDR2 sequences are SQVTM and ANQGSEA. V was cut by 3 bases and J by 3 bases, with 13 bases left in between. CDR3 DNA sequence: TGCAGCGTTGATTTGCGACAGATGACAGATACGCAGTATTTT. It yields the protein CSVDLRQMTDTQYF.

The chain is built from TRBV20-1 and TRBJ2-5; a possible D gene is TRBD2 (7 bases). The CDR3 runs 13 residues. The V gene's germline CDR1 is DFQATT and CDR2 SNEGSKA (reference sequence). Trimming removed 6 bases from V and 4 bases from J, with 15 bases in between. This CDR3 reads CSALSGEGETQYF. CDR3 nucleotide sequence: TGCAGTGCCCTTTCAGGGGAGGGAGAGACCCAGTACTTC.

This clonotype turned up a few times. The V call is TRBV5-5, the J call TRBJ2-3, with 9 bases matching TRBD2. The CDR3 is 17 residues long. Germline V gene sequence: CDR1 SGHKS, CDR2 YYEKEE (reference sequence). V shed 4 bases and J 0 bases; nucleotides not matched to a gene: 9. The CDR3: CASSPRRLADSTDTQYF. CDR3 DNA sequence: TGTGCCAGCAGCCCTCGTAGACTAGCGGATAGCACAGATACGCAGTATTTT.